The TCR beta chain described here comes from a study of OX40 agonist ivuxolimab in advanced cancers. For the study at large: Ivuxolimab, an agonistic anti-OX40 (CD134) antibody, was given to patients. Findings and limits, study-wide: In the 0.1-3.0 mg/kg groups, partial responders showed among the lowest expansion.

Patients had blood sampled at baseline and again on cycle 4 day 1 and cycle 7 day 1. The CDR3 is 17 residues long. Germline CDR1 MDHEN, CDR2 SYDVKM. V lost 4 bases to trimming and J lost 0 bases; unmatched junction nucleotides: 5. The table came from immunoSEQ multiplex PCR; TCRdb's copy has only in-frame clones and leaves some out. The table shows tens of thousands of clones, with around four fifths occurring only once. Of note for this clone: The antigen is not known.

The chain uses TRBV28 and TRBJ1-6; 8 positions agree with TRBD1. This sequence originates from an adult with an advanced solid tumor such as melanoma, head and neck, liver or kidney cancer. The sequencing here drew on CD4+ or CD8+ T cells sorted from blood, taken in a trial of the OX40 agonist ivuxolimab. CDR3 sequence (DNA): TGTGCCAGCAGTTCCAGGGACAGGAGCTCCTATAATTCACCCCTCCACTTT. The encoded protein is CASSSRDRSSYNSPLHF.